Below, one T cell receptor (beta chain) is given with its context. Its specificity is not known. The sample is drawn from a study of blood T cells in healthy people across ages. In the study overall: In model experiments, template switching was able to capture about one barcoded beta molecule for every two T cells that were present.

Study outcomes and limitations: Across samples, TCR beta diversity tracked strongly with naive T cell percentage. Among long-lived donors, naive CD4+ cells were more numerous and diversity higher than in aged donors.

A second about 6 to 12 cycle PCR used barcoded and J-beta primers. The template-switch adaptor was a 5' adaptor with 12 random nucleotides. It tagged each cDNA molecule. TCRdb re-derived calls from the 5' RACE reads in MiXCR, one entry per CDR3 protein. Among over 950,000 distinct CDR3 sequences listed, around two fifths were seen once. This CDR3 is 16 amino acids long. V dropped 3 bases and J dropped 2; count of bases not matched to a gene: 9. Germline V gene sequence: CDR1 SGHRS, CDR2 YFSETQ. This TCR derives from a young man in good health. This chain joins TRBV5-1 and TRBJ1-2, with TRBD1 matching over 8 bases. Sequencing was carried out using blood. The chain's CDR3 is CASSSETGELNYGYTF. CDR3 bases: TGCGCCAGCAGCTCCGAGACAGGGGAATTAAACTATGGCTACACCTTC.